This T cell receptor beta chain was documented in a study of STAT3 mutations in large granular lymphocyte leukemia. Overall study findings and caveats: Every T-LGLL patient had at least one immunodominant TCRbeta clonotype.

Sequencing used immunoSEQ multiplex PCR; TCRdb keeps in-frame clones, though not all of them. The sample lists 9,500 to 12,000 clones; about 50% were seen once. Of note for this clone: The antigen remains undetermined.

Trimming pared 1 base from V and 6 bases from J, leaving 8 bases between. The CDR3 loop spans 13 amino acids. The germline V gene encodes CDR1 SGHDN and CDR2 FVKESK. This sequence joins TRBV14 and TRBJ2-3, with a tentative D call TRBD2 (6 bases). Sample: peripheral blood mononuclear cells. This TCR was recovered from a boy younger than 18 with T-cell large granular lymphocyte leukemia. Some clones in this sample may be carry-over from other donors' samples. The CDR3 loop is CASSQGGEDTQYF. The CDR3 DNA sequence: TGTGCCAGCAGCCAAGGGGGGGAGGATACGCAGTATTTT.